What follows is one TCR beta chain and its context. As yet, its antigen is unknown. This specimen comes from a study of T cell responses to AZD1222 COVID-19 vaccine. Study-wide points: Females made up more of the donors, who were largely white British, and clonal diversity may have come out too low. It was only a handful of AZD1222 recipients who were seropositive at baseline. Reports say nearly half of spike-specific TCRs go after unmutated variant regions. It was only after the peak T cell response that any repertoires were sampled.

Libraries were prepared by immunoSEQ multiplex PCR; TCRdb keeps only in-frame clonotypes and omits some of them. The sample holds 110,000 to 150,000 clones, about 92% seen once. Specimen: peripheral blood, collected on day 0 of MenACWY control vaccination. The TCR was taken from an adult in good health.

CDR3 sequence: CASSRDLRDSRMDTQYF. CDR3 DNA: TGTGCCAGCAGCCGAGACCTCCGGGACTCGAGGATGGATACGCAGTATTTT. V gene TRBV4-2 combines with J gene TRBJ2-3; a weak D match, TRBD2 (6 bases). The CDR3 contains 17 residues. The ends were cut back, 4 bases at V and 6 bases at J, with 23 bases in the middle. Per germline, CDR1 LGHNA and CDR2 YNFKEQ.